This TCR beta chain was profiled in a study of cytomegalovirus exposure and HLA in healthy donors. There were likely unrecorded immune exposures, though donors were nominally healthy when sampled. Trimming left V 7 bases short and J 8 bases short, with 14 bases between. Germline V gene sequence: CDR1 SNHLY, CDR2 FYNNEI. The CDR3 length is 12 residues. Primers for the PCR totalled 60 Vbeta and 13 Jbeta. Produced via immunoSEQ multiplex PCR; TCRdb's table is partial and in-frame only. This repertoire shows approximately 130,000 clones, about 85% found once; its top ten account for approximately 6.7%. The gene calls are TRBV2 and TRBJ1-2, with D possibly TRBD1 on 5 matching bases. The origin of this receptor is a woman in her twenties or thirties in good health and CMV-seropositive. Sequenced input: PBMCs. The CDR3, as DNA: TGTGCCAGCACTGTCAGGGCCAACGGCTACACCTTC. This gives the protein CASTVRANGYTF.